This TCR beta chain is drawn from a study of OX40 agonist ivuxolimab in advanced cancers. Across the whole study: Three individuals attained partial responses, comprising one hepatocellular carcinoma case and two cutaneous melanoma cases. Study observations and caveats: There was clonal expansion of CD4+ and CD8+ blood T cells by week 6 at 0.1 to 3.0 mg/kg. Among the least clonally expanded were partial responders at 0.1-3.0 mg/kg.

To note about this clone: Its cognate antigen is unknown.

Method: immunoSEQ multiplex PCR; TCRdb's copy keeps in-frame clones and lacks some. The sample records about 57,000 clones, over 75% being singletons. This receptor was taken from an adult with an advanced solid tumor such as melanoma, head and neck, liver or kidney cancer. Sequencing was performed on CD4+ or CD8+ T cells sorted from blood, taken in a trial of the OX40 agonist ivuxolimab.

Here the CDR3 DNA reads TGTGCCAGCAGTGAAGACCCCCGGGGCACTGAAGCTTTCTTT. Translating it yields CASSEDPRGTEAFF. V usage is TRBV2 and J usage is TRBJ1-1; the D is unclear. Trimming took off 1 base at V and 4 bases at J, with 10 bases between the two ends. The CDR3 is made up of 14 amino acids. CDR1 and CDR2 (germline): SNHLY, FYNNEI.